This is a list of T cell receptor beta chains from one sample in a study of T cell changes during pregnancy in multiple sclerosis. Repertoires were generated with immunoSEQ multiplex PCR, while TCRdb's copy carries only in-frame clones and drops some. The table records 20,000 to 25,000 clones, around 88% of them present only once. The sequencing used CD8+ T cells from peripheral blood mononuclear cells, collected in the first trimester of pregnancy. Source of these receptors: a female donor with multiple sclerosis, enrolled in a pregnancy study. Both conserved end residues are part of each CDR3. Each record gives: CDR3 length, D gene, V gene, J gene, clone size, CDR3 DNA, CDR3 protein. The D gene is left open where the match is weak. Rows may omit the clone size; those that give it use once, few, many or a size class.

CDR3 length: 15
D gene: -
V gene: TRBV4-3
J gene: TRBJ1-4
clone size: -
CDR3 DNA: TGCGCCAGCAGCCAAGATCGCGGGTCCTCGGAAAAACTGTTTTTT
CDR3 protein: CASSQDRGSSEKLFF

CDR3 length: 15
D gene: -
V gene: TRBV18
J gene: TRBJ2-7
clone size: -
CDR3 DNA: TGTGCCAGCTCACCACCGAGGCCCTCCCTCGGCGAGCAGTACTTC
CDR3 protein: CASSPPRPSLGEQYF

CDR3 length: 15
D gene: -
V gene: TRBV4-1
J gene: TRBJ2-1
clone size: -
CDR3 DNA: TGCGCCAGCAGCCAAAGCCAATCACAGGTCGATGAGCAGTTCTTC
CDR3 protein: CASSQSQSQVDEQFF

CDR3 length: 15
D gene: -
V gene: TRBV10-3
J gene: TRBJ2-7
clone size: -
CDR3 DNA: TGTGCCATCAGTGAGTTAGCCAGGGGCTCCGACGAGCAGTACTTC
CDR3 protein: CAISELARGSDEQYF

CDR3 length: 16
D gene: -
V gene: TRBV15
J gene: TRBJ1-5
clone size: -
CDR3 DNA: TGTGCCACCAGCAAAAACGCGGGGGTCGGCAATCAGCCCCAGCATTTT
CDR3 protein: CATSKNAGVGNQPQHF

CDR3 length: 15
D gene: -
V gene: TRBV4-3
J gene: TRBJ2-1
clone size: -
CDR3 DNA: TGCGCCAGCAGCCCTCAATGGGGGCTTAGAGGTGAGCAGTTCTTC
CDR3 protein: CASSPQWGLRGEQFF

CDR3 length: 14
D gene: -
V gene: TRBV30
J gene: TRBJ2-3
clone size: -
CDR3 DNA: TGTGCCTGGAGTGTTTGGGAGGCGACAGATACGCAGTATTTT
CDR3 protein: CAWSVWEATDTQYF

CDR3 length: 14
D gene: -
V gene: TRBV19
J gene: TRBJ2-7
clone size: -
CDR3 DNA: TGTGCCAGTAGTATTGGCGGAACCCTCGGCGAGCAGTACTTC
CDR3 protein: CASSIGGTLGEQYF

CDR3 length: 14
D gene: -
V gene: TRBV30
J gene: TRBJ2-7
clone size: -
CDR3 DNA: TGTGCCTGGAGCCTAGGGGGCGGTAGCGGCGAGCAGTACTTC
CDR3 protein: CAWSLGGGSGEQYF

CDR3 length: 14
D gene: -
V gene: TRBV4-3
J gene: TRBJ2-1
clone size: -
CDR3 DNA: TGCGCCAGCAGCCGCGAGACACCCAACAATGAGCAGTTCTTC
CDR3 protein: CASSRETPNNEQFF

CDR3 length: 15
D gene: TRBD2
V gene: TRBV6-4
J gene: TRBJ2-1
clone size: -
CDR3 DNA: TGTGCCAGCAGTGTCGGGACTAGCAGATTCAATGAGCAGTTCTTC
CDR3 protein: CASSVGTSRFNEQFF

CDR3 length: 15
D gene: TRBD2
V gene: TRBV7-3
J gene: TRBJ2-5
clone size: once
CDR3 DNA: TGTGCCAGCAGCCGGGGGGGCGGACCCCAAGAGACCCAGTACTTC
CDR3 protein: CASSRGGGPQETQYF

CDR3 length: 13
D gene: TRBD1
V gene: TRBV6-1
J gene: TRBJ1-2
clone size: -
CDR3 DNA: TGTGCCAGCAGTGATGGGGACAGCTATGGCTACACCTTC
CDR3 protein: CASSDGDSYGYTF

CDR3 length: 14
D gene: -
V gene: TRBV28
J gene: TRBJ2-1
clone size: -
CDR3 DNA: TGTGCCAGCAGTCCCCCCAACTCCTACAATGAGCAGTTCTTC
CDR3 protein: CASSPPNSYNEQFF

CDR3 length: 13
D gene: -
V gene: TRBV27
J gene: TRBJ1-2
clone size: once
CDR3 DNA: TGTGCCAGCAGTTTCAGACAGGACTATGGCTACACCTTC
CDR3 protein: CASSFRQDYGYTF

CDR3 length: 12
D gene: -
V gene: TRBV6-1
J gene: TRBJ1-1
clone size: -
CDR3 DNA: TGTGCCAGCAGTGGGGGGGTAACTGAAGCTTTCTTT
CDR3 protein: CASSGGVTEAFF

CDR3 length: 12
D gene: -
V gene: TRBV7-9
J gene: TRBJ2-7
clone size: -
CDR3 DNA: TGTGCCAGCAGTCAGGGATCGGACGAGCAGTACTTC
CDR3 protein: CASSQGSDEQYF

CDR3 length: 15
D gene: TRBD2
V gene: TRBV29-1
J gene: TRBJ2-1
clone size: -
CDR3 DNA: TGCAGCGTTGAAGATCGGGCTAGCGGGAGTAATGAGCAGTTCTTC
CDR3 protein: CSVEDRASGSNEQFF

CDR3 length: 19
D gene: TRBD2
V gene: TRBV10-3
J gene: TRBJ2-7
clone size: -
CDR3 DNA: TGTGCCATCAGTGATGTGGAACTAGCGGGAGGGCCTAATGGGTACGAGCAGTACTTC
CDR3 protein: CAISDVELAGGPNGYEQYF

CDR3 length: 15
D gene: -
V gene: TRBV6-4
J gene: TRBJ2-1
clone size: few
CDR3 DNA: TGTGCCAGCAGTGAACTCGTTACAGGGATCGATGAGCAGTTCTTC
CDR3 protein: CASSELVTGIDEQFF

CDR3 length: 16
D gene: -
V gene: TRBV6-5
J gene: TRBJ2-1
clone size: -
CDR3 DNA: TGTGCCAGCAGTTACTCTGGCCCGATGCCTCTGGATGAGCAGTTCTTC
CDR3 protein: CASSYSGPMPLDEQFF

CDR3 length: 13
D gene: -
V gene: TRBV28
J gene: TRBJ1-2
clone size: -
CDR3 DNA: TGTGCCAGTCAGGGAGGTTTGGACTATGGCTACACCTTC
CDR3 protein: CASQGGLDYGYTF

CDR3 length: 18
D gene: -
V gene: TRBV9
J gene: TRBJ2-2
clone size: -
CDR3 DNA: TGTGCCAGCAGCGCTGACGCGACATCCGGCGGGGTGGCCGGGGAGCTGTTTTTT
CDR3 protein: CASSADATSGGVAGELFF

CDR3 length: 15
D gene: -
V gene: TRBV6-5
J gene: TRBJ2-3
clone size: -
CDR3 DNA: TGTGCCAGCAGTAGGGGACTTTCCCTCACAGATACGCAGTATTTT
CDR3 protein: CASSRGLSLTDTQYF

CDR3 length: 17
D gene: TRBD2
V gene: TRBV11-3
J gene: TRBJ2-1
clone size: few
CDR3 DNA: TGTGCCAGCAGCCTATCTACCACGGCTAGCGGGACCAATGAGCAGTTCTTC
CDR3 protein: CASSLSTTASGTNEQFF

CDR3 length: 14
D gene: -
V gene: TRBV6-4
J gene: TRBJ2-1
clone size: few
CDR3 DNA: TGTGCCAGCAGCCAGGAGGACGGACACAATGAGCAGTTCTTC
CDR3 protein: CASSQEDGHNEQFF

CDR3 length: 14
D gene: -
V gene: TRBV5-4
J gene: TRBJ1-3
clone size: -
CDR3 DNA: TGTGCCAGCAGCCAGGCGAACTCTGGAAACACCATATATTTT
CDR3 protein: CASSQANSGNTIYF

CDR3 length: 13
D gene: -
V gene: TRBV6-5
J gene: TRBJ2-7
clone size: -
CDR3 DNA: TGTGCCAGCAGTTACTCGGCCTCCTACGAGCAGTACTTC
CDR3 protein: CASSYSASYEQYF

CDR3 length: 15
D gene: -
V gene: TRBV4-2
J gene: TRBJ1-2
clone size: -
CDR3 DNA: TGTGCCAGCAGCCAAGGAATAGACACCAACTATGGCTACACCTTC
CDR3 protein: CASSQGIDTNYGYTF

CDR3 length: 15
D gene: TRBD1
V gene: TRBV5-5
J gene: TRBJ2-3
clone size: -
CDR3 DNA: TGTGCCAGCAGCTACCGGGACAGACACACAGATACGCAGTATTTT
CDR3 protein: CASSYRDRHTDTQYF

CDR3 length: 18
D gene: -
V gene: TRBV11-3
J gene: TRBJ2-1
clone size: -
CDR3 DNA: TGTGCCAGCAGCTTAGTCCCTCCGTACCATCTAGCCCACAATGAGCAGTTCTTC
CDR3 protein: CASSLVPPYHLAHNEQFF

CDR3 length: 16
D gene: -
V gene: TRBV30
J gene: TRBJ2-2
clone size: -
CDR3 DNA: TGTGCCTGGAGATACATCAGGGACACCTACACCGGGGAGCTGTTTTTT
CDR3 protein: CAWRYIRDTYTGELFF

CDR3 length: 16
D gene: TRBD1
V gene: TRBV4-3
J gene: TRBJ2-6
clone size: medium-sized
CDR3 DNA: TGCGCCAGCAGCCAACATCAGGGGGCTGGGGCCAACGTCCTGACTTTC
CDR3 protein: CASSQHQGAGANVLTF

CDR3 length: 13
D gene: -
V gene: TRBV4-1
J gene: TRBJ2-7
clone size: -
CDR3 DNA: TGCGCCAGCAGCCAAGATAGGGGCTACGAGCAGTACTTC
CDR3 protein: CASSQDRGYEQYF

CDR3 length: 14
D gene: -
V gene: TRBV30
J gene: TRBJ1-3
clone size: -
CDR3 DNA: TGTGCCTGGAGTAAGGTGGGGCCTGGAAACACCATATATTTT
CDR3 protein: CAWSKVGPGNTIYF

CDR3 length: 16
D gene: TRBD2
V gene: TRBV4-1
J gene: TRBJ2-1
clone size: -
CDR3 DNA: TGCGCCAGCAGCCTCCTAACTAGCGGGCGTTACAATGAGCAGTTCTTC
CDR3 protein: CASSLLTSGRYNEQFF

CDR3 length: 19
D gene: TRBD1
V gene: TRBV12-5
J gene: TRBJ2-1
clone size: -
CDR3 DNA: TGTGCTAGTGGTTTGGTACGAGGGTTGGGGACAGGGGCTTACAATGAGCAGTTCTTC
CDR3 protein: CASGLVRGLGTGAYNEQFF

CDR3 length: 15
D gene: TRBD1
V gene: TRBV4-1
J gene: TRBJ1-6
clone size: -
CDR3 DNA: TGCGCCAGCAGCCGAACGGACAGGCATGTCGAAACTCTCCACTTT
CDR3 protein: CASSRTDRHVETLHF

CDR3 length: 16
D gene: TRBD1
V gene: TRBV6-6
J gene: TRBJ2-2
clone size: -
CDR3 DNA: TGTGCCAGCAGTTACTCGGGACAGGGTCGCGCCGGGGAGCTGTTTTTT
CDR3 protein: CASSYSGQGRAGELFF

CDR3 length: 17
D gene: -
V gene: TRBV5-8
J gene: TRBJ2-3
clone size: few
CDR3 DNA: TGTGCCAGCAGCTTCTCCAGGGGAAAGCCTCGCACAGATACGCAGTATTTT
CDR3 protein: CASSFSRGKPRTDTQYF

CDR3 length: 13
D gene: -
V gene: TRBV4-3
J gene: TRBJ2-1
clone size: -
CDR3 DNA: TGCGCCAGCAGAGGAGAGGGTCAACGGGAGCAGTTCTTC
CDR3 protein: CASRGEGQREQFF

CDR3 length: 13
D gene: -
V gene: TRBV19
J gene: TRBJ2-1
clone size: -
CDR3 DNA: TGTGCCAGTAGTATCGAAAACTGGAATGAGCAGTTCTTC
CDR3 protein: CASSIENWNEQFF

CDR3 length: 13
D gene: -
V gene: TRBV19
J gene: TRBJ2-1
clone size: -
CDR3 DNA: TGTGCCAGTAGTATGGAGCACTACAATGAGCAGTTCTTC
CDR3 protein: CASSMEHYNEQFF

CDR3 length: 17
D gene: -
V gene: TRBV7-6
J gene: TRBJ2-1
clone size: -
CDR3 DNA: TGTGCCAGCAGCTTAGGGGCGACCTTAAGCTCCTACAATGAGCAGTTCTTC
CDR3 protein: CASSLGATLSSYNEQFF

CDR3 length: 10
D gene: -
V gene: TRBV5-5
J gene: TRBJ2-7
clone size: -
CDR3 DNA: TGTGCCAGCAGCGCGACTGAGCAGTACTTC
CDR3 protein: CASSATEQYF

CDR3 length: 13
D gene: -
V gene: TRBV27
J gene: TRBJ2-7
clone size: -
CDR3 DNA: TGTGCCAGCAGTTTATATAGGCAGGGGGGGCAGTACTTC
CDR3 protein: CASSLYRQGGQYF

CDR3 length: 13
D gene: TRBD2
V gene: TRBV29-1
J gene: TRBJ2-7
clone size: -
CDR3 DNA: TGCAGCGTTATGAGCGGGAGGGGGTACGAGCAGTACTTC
CDR3 protein: CSVMSGRGYEQYF

CDR3 length: 13
D gene: TRBD1
V gene: TRBV29-1
J gene: TRBJ1-5
clone size: -
CDR3 DNA: TGCAGCGTGGGGACAGGGGAAGGTCAGCCCCAGCATTTT
CDR3 protein: CSVGTGEGQPQHF

CDR3 length: 16
D gene: TRBD2
V gene: TRBV6-4
J gene: TRBJ2-3
clone size: -
CDR3 DNA: TGTGCCAGCAGTGATAAAGCGGGAGACGGCACAGATACGCAGTATTTT
CDR3 protein: CASSDKAGDGTDTQYF

CDR3 length: 15
D gene: TRBD1
V gene: TRBV4-1
J gene: TRBJ1-5
clone size: -
CDR3 DNA: TGCGCCAGCAGCCAGACTCTACAGGGGACTCAGCCCCAGCATTTT
CDR3 protein: CASSQTLQGTQPQHF

CDR3 length: 15
D gene: TRBD1
V gene: TRBV5-6
J gene: TRBJ1-4
clone size: -
CDR3 DNA: TGTGCCAGCAGCTTGAGACGTGGACAGGATGAAAAACTGTTTTTT
CDR3 protein: CASSLRRGQDEKLFF

CDR3 length: 14
D gene: -
V gene: TRBV27
J gene: TRBJ1-5
clone size: once
CDR3 DNA: TGTGCCAGCAGTCCAACAGGGTTGAATCAGCCCCAGCATTTT
CDR3 protein: CASSPTGLNQPQHF

CDR3 length: 12
D gene: -
V gene: TRBV29-1
J gene: TRBJ1-1
clone size: once
CDR3 DNA: TGCAGCGGGGGAGGGATGAACACTGAAGCTTTCTTT
CDR3 protein: CSGGGMNTEAFF

CDR3 length: 14
D gene: -
V gene: TRBV15
J gene: TRBJ2-1
clone size: few
CDR3 DNA: TGTGCCACCAGCAGAGCTTCGGAGTTCAATGAGCAGTTCTTC
CDR3 protein: CATSRASEFNEQFF

CDR3 length: 14
D gene: -
V gene: TRBV7-3
J gene: TRBJ2-3
clone size: once
CDR3 DNA: TGTGCCAGCAGTCCGGCCGGGAGCTCAGATACGCAGTATTTT
CDR3 protein: CASSPAGSSDTQYF

CDR3 length: 15
D gene: TRBD1
V gene: TRBV2
J gene: TRBJ1-5
clone size: medium-sized
CDR3 DNA: TGTGCCAGCAGTACGGACAGGGAGTATGCTCAGCCCCAGCATTTT
CDR3 protein: CASSTDREYAQPQHF

CDR3 length: 15
D gene: TRBD2
V gene: TRBV7-2
J gene: TRBJ2-3
clone size: -
CDR3 DNA: TGTGCCAGCAGCCCCACTAGCGGGAGTACAGATACGCAGTATTTT
CDR3 protein: CASSPTSGSTDTQYF